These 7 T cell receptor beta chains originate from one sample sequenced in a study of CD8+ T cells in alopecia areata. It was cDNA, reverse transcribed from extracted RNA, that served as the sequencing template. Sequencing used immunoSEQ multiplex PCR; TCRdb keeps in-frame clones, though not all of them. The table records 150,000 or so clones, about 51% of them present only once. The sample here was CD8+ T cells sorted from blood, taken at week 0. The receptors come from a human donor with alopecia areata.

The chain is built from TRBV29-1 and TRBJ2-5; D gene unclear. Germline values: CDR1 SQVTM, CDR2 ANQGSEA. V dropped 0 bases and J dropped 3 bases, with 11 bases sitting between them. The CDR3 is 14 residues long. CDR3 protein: CSVEEYIPKETQYF. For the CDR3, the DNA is TGCAGCGTTGAAGAATACATCCCGAAAGAGACCCAGTACTTC.

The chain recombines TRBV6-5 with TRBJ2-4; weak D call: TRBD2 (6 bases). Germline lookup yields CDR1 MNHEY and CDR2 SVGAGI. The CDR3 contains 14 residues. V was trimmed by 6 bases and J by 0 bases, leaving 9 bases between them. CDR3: CASSAGGAKNIQYF. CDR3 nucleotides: TGTGCCAGCAGCGCCGGGGGAGCCAAAAACATTCAGTACTTC.

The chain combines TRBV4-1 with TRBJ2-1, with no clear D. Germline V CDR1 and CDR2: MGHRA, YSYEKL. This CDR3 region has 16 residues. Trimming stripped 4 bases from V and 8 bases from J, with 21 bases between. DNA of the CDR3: TGCGCCAGCAGCCCGCTCAGTAGGGCCCTGTCGGATGAGCAGTTCTTC. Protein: CASSPLSRALSDEQFF.

This CDR3 is CASGGTLEAFF. CDR3 DNA sequence: TGTGCCAGCGGCGGGACACTAGAAGCTTTCTTT. The rearrangement uses TRBV25-1 and TRBJ1-1, with a tentative D call TRBD1 (6 bases). V lost 8 bases and J 8 bases, leaving 12 bases between the germline ends. The germline V gene has CDR1 MGHDK and CDR2 SYGVNS. This CDR3 is built from 11 residues. The full variable domain, its missing parts supplied by reference TRBV25-1 and TRBJ1-1, is EADIYQTPRYLVIGTGKKITLECSQTMGHDKMYWYQQDPGMELHLIHYSYGVNSTEKGDLSSESTVSRIRTEHFPLTLESARPSHTSQYLCASGGTLEAFFGQGTRLTVV.

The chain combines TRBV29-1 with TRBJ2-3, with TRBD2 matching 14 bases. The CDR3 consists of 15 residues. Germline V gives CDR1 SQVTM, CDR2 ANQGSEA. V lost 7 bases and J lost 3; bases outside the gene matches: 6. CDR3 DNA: TGCAGCGCTAGGGGACTAGCGGGGGAAACAGATACGCAGTATTTT. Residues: CSARGLAGETDTQYF.

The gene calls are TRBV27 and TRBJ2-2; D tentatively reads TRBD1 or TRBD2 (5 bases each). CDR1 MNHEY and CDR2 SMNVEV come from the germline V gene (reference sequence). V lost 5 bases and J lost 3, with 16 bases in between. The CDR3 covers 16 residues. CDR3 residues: CASSPLGAYDTGELFF. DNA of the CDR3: TGTGCCAGCAGTCCCCTCGGGGCCTACGACACCGGGGAGCTGTTTTTT.

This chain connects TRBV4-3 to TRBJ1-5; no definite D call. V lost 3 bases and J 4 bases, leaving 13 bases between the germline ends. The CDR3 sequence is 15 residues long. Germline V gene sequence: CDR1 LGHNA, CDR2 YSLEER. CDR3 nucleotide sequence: TGCGCCAGCAGCCAGGATAGGAGCGGTAATCAGCCCCAGCATTTT. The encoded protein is CASSQDRSGNQPQHF.